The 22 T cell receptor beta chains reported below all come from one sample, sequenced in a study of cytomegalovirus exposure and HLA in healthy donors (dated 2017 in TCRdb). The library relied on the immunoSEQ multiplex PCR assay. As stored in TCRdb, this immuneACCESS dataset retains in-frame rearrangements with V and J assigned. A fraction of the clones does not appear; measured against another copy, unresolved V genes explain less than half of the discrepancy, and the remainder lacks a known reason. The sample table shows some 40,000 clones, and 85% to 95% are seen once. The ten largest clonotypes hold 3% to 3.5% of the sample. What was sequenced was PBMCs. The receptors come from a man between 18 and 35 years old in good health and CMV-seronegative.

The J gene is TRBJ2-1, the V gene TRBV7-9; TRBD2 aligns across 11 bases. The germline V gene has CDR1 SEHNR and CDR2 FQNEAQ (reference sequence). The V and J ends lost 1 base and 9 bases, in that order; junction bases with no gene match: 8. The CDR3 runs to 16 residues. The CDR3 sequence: CASSLVSSGGRGEQFF. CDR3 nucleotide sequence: TGTGCCAGCAGCTTAGTCTCTAGCGGGGGGCGGGGTGAGCAGTTCTTC.

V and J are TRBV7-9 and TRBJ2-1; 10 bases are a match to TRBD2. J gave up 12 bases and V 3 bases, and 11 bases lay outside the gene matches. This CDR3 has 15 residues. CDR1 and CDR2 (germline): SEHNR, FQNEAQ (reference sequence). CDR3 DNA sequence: TGTGCCAGCAGCTTTGGGCTAGCGGGAGTAGTCGGGCAGTTCTTC. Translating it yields CASSFGLAGVVGQFF.

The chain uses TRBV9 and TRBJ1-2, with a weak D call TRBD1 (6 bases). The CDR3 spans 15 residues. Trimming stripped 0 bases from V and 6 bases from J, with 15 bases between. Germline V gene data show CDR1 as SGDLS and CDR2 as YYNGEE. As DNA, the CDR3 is TGTGCCAGCAGCGTAGTACAGGGCTCTGAACATGGCTACACCTTC. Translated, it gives CASSVVQGSEHGYTF. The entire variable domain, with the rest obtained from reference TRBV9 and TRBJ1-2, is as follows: DSGVTQTPKHLITATGQRVTLRCSPRSGDLSVYWYQQSLDQGLQFLIQYYNGEERAKGNILERFSAQQFPDLHSELNLSSLELGDSALYFCASSVVQGSEHGYTFGSGTRLTVV.

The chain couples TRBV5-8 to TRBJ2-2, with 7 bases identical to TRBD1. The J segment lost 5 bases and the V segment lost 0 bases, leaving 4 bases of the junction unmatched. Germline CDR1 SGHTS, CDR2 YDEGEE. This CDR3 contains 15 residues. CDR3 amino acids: CASSLGQGVTGELFF. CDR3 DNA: TGTGCCAGCAGCTTGGGTCAGGGGGTGACCGGGGAGCTGTTTTTT.

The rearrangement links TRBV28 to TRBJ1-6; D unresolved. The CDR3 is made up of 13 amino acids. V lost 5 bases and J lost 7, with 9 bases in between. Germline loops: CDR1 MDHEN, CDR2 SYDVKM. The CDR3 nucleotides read TGTGCCAGCAGTGAGACTGTCAATTCACCCCTCCACTTT. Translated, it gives CASSETVNSPLHF.

The CDR3 DNA sequence: TGTGCCAGCAGCTTAGGATCCGGTCACTCCAACTATGGCTACACCTTC. Translated, it gives CASSLGSGHSNYGYTF. The V and J genes are TRBV7-2 and TRBJ1-2; D not resolved. The CDR3 spans 16 residues. The germline gives CDR1 SGHTA, CDR2 FQGNSA. The V end lost 1 base, the J end lost 2 bases, and 14 bases lay between the germline ends.

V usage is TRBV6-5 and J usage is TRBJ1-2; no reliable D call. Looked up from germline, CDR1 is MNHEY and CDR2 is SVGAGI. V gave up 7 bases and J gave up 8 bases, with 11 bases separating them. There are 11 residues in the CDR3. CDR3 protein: CASIYGGGYTF. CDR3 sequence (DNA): TGTGCCAGCATCTACGGAGGAGGCTACACCTTC.

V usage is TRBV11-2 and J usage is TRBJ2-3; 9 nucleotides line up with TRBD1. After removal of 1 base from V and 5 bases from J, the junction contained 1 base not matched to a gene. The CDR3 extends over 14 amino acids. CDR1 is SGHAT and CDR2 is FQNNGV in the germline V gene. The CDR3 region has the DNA TGTGCCAGCAGCTTAGGACAGGGGGGAGATACGCAGTATTTT. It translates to CASSLGQGGDTQYF.

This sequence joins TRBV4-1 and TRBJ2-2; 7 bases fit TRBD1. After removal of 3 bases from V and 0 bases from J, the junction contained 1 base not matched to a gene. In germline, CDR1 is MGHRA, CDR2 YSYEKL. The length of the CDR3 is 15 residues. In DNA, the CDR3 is TGCGCCAGCAGCCAGGGACAGCCGAACACCGGGGAGCTGTTTTTT. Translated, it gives CASSQGQPNTGELFF.

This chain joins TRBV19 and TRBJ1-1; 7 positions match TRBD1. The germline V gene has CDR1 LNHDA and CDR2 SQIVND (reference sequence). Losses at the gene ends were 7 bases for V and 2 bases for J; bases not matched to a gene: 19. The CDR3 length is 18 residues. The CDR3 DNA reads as TGTGCCAGTACACCCCTCGGCAGGGGGTATGGGGGAAACACTGAAGCTTTCTTT. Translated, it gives CASTPLGRGYGGNTEAFF.

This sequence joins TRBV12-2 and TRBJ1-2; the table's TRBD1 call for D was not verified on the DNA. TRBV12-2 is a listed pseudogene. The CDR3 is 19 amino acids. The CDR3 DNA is TGTGCAAGTCGCTTAGCAAAGGTGGAAAGGGACAGGACCCACTATGGCTACACCTTC. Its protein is CASRLAKVERDRTHYGYTF.

The CDR3 sequence: CASSPGQGANYGYTF. The CDR3 DNA sequence: TGCGCCAGCAGCCCGGGACAGGGCGCTAACTATGGCTACACCTTC. This chain uses TRBV5-1 with TRBJ1-2, with 9 bases matching TRBD1. CDR1 is SGHRS, CDR2 YFSETQ, per germline. CDR3 size: 15 residues. The junction had 4 bases not matched to a gene; V was cut back by 4 bases and J by 0 bases.

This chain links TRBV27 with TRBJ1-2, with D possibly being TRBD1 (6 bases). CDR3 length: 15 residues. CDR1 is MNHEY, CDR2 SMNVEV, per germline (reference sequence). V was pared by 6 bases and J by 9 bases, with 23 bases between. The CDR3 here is CASSSEGGASRRYTF. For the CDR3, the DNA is TGTGCCAGCAGCTCCGAGGGGGGGGCGAGTAGGCGCTACACCTTC.

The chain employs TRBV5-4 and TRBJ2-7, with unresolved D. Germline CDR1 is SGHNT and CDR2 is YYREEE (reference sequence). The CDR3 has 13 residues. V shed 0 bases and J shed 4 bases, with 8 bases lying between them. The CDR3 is CASSLDSQYEQYF. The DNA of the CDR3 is TGTGCCAGCAGCTTGGACTCTCAATACGAGCAGTACTTC.

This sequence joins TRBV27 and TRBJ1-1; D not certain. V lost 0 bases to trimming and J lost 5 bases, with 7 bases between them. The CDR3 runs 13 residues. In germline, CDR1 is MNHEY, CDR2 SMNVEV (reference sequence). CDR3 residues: CASSLSGSTEAFF. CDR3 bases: TGTGCCAGCAGTTTATCGGGGAGTACTGAAGCTTTCTTT.

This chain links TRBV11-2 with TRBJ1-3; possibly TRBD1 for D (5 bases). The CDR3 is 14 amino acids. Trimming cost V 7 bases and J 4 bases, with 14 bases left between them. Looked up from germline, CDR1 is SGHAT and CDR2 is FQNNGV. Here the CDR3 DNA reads TGTGCCAGCATTGTCCAGGGACTAGGAAACACCATATATTTT. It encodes CASIVQGLGNTIYF.

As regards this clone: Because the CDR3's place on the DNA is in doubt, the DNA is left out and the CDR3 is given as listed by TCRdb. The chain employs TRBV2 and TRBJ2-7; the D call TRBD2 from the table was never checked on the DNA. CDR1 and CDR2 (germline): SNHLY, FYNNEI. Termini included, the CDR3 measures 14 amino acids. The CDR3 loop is CASSDFRGDGEQYF.

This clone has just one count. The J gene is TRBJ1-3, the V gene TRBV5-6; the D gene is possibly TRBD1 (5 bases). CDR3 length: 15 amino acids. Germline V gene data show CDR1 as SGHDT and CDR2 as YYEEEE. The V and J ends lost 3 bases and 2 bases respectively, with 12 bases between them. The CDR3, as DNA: TGTGCCAGCAGCTCCCCGACAGTGGCTGGAAACACCATATATTTT. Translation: CASSSPTVAGNTIYF.

The CDR3 DNA reads TGTGCCTGGAGCACGGGAGCGAAGGCCTATGGCTACACCTTC. Translation gives CAWSTGAKAYGYTF. The chain uses TRBV30 and TRBJ1-2; no definite D call. There are 14 residues in the CDR3. V was shortened by 3 bases and J by 4 bases, with 15 bases between the two germline ends. CDR1 and CDR2 (germline): GTSNPN, SVGIG (reference sequence).

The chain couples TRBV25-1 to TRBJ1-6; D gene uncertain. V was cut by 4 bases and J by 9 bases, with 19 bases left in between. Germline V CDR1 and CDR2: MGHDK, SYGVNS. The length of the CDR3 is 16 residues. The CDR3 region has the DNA TGTGCCAGCAGTGGAATGCGAGGGCCAAGTGGTTCACCCCTCCACTTT. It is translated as CASSGMRGPSGSPLHF. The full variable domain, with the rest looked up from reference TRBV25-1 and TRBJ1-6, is EADIYQTPRYLVIGTGKKITLECSQTMGHDKMYWYQQDPGMELHLIHYSYGVNSTEKGDLSSESTVSRIRTEHFPLTLESARPSHTSQYLCASSGMRGPSGSPLHFGNGTRLTVT.

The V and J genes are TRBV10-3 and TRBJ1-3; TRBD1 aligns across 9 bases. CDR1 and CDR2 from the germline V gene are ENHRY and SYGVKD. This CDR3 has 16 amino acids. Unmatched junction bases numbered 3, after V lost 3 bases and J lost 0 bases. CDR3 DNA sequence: TGTGCCATCAGTGAATGGGACAGGGTCTCTGGAAACACCATATATTTT. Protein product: CAISEWDRVSGNTIYF.

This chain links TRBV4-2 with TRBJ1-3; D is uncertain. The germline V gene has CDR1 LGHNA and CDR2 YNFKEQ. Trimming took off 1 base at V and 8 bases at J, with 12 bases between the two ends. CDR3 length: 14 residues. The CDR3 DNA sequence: TGTGCCAGCAGCCAAGGCCGAGGCGGGGACACCATATATTTT. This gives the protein CASSQGRGGDTIYF.